This is a list of T cell receptor beta chains from one sample in a study of identical twins. TCRdb reanalysed the 5' RACE reads using MiXCR and keeps one entry per CDR3 protein. This table holds around 230,000 distinct CDR3 sequences, roughly a tenth found once. Sequencing was carried out using memory (CD45RO+) T cells sorted from blood. The receptors originated from a young woman in good health. Each CDR3 is given with its conserved first and last residue. Each record gives: J gene, clone size, D gene, V gene, CDR3 DNA, CDR3 protein. D genes are given only for firm matches. Size tells how often a clone was seen (once, few, many) or the class of an expanded clone, and some rows leave it out.

J: TRBJ2-7; size: .; D: .; V: TRBV25-1; DNA: TGTGCCAGCAGCATGGGACTCGAGCAGTACTTC; CDR3: CASSMGLEQYF
J: TRBJ2-1; size: few; D: TRBD2; V: TRBV6-5; DNA: TGTGCCAGCAGTTACTCTGGCGGGAGAAAAAATGAGCAGTTCTTC; CDR3: CASSYSGGRKNEQFF
J: TRBJ2-4; size: .; D: .; V: TRBV20-1; DNA: TGCAGTGCTCCTCCGGCAGGGCCACCATCTCTAGCCAAAAACATTCAGTACTTC; CDR3: CSAPPAGPPSLAKNIQYF
J: TRBJ2-4; size: many; D: .; V: TRBV20-1; DNA: TGCAGTGCCCACCCCGCGGGAAAAAACATTCAGTACTTC; CDR3: CSAHPAGKNIQYF
J: TRBJ2-6; size: .; D: TRBD2; V: TRBV5-5; DNA: TGTGCCAGCAGCGATGAAATTGGGGGGGTCGGGGCCAACGTCCTGACTTTC; CDR3: CASSDEIGGVGANVLTF
J: TRBJ2-7; size: .; D: .; V: TRBV18; DNA: TGTGCCAGCTTCACCACACTCGCAAGTGGGAACGAGCAGTACTTC; CDR3: CASFTTLASGNEQYF
J: TRBJ2-5; size: few; D: TRBD1; V: TRBV5-4; DNA: TGTGCCAGCAGCCAGAGACAGGGCTCGTCAGGAGAGACCCAGTACTTC; CDR3: CASSQRQGSSGETQYF
J: TRBJ2-1; size: .; D: TRBD2; V: TRBV7-2; DNA: TGTGCCAGCTCCTGGGGTAGCGGGATTAATGAGCAGTTCTTC; CDR3: CASSWGSGINEQFF
J: TRBJ2-7; size: few; D: .; V: TRBV7-9; DNA: TGTGCCAGCAGCTCCGGGAGGGGGGGACAGAACCACGAGCAGTACTTC; CDR3: CASSSGRGGQNHEQYF
J: TRBJ1-1; size: few; D: .; V: TRBV7-2; DNA: TGTGCCAGCAACCTTGGGACGGCGAACACTGAAGCTTTCTTT; CDR3: CASNLGTANTEAFF
J: TRBJ2-1; size: .; D: TRBD2; V: TRBV5-1; DNA: TGCGCCAGCAGCTTGATGGTAGCGGGAGGTAGTGGCAATGAGCAGTTCTTC; CDR3: CASSLMVAGGSGNEQFF
J: TRBJ2-4; size: .; D: .; V: TRBV11-1; DNA: TGTGCCAGCAGCCCGCCGGGTAAGGACCCCAGGGAGAAGTTAGCCAAAAACATTCAGTACTTC; CDR3: CASSPPGKDPREKLAKNIQYF
J: TRBJ2-7; size: .; D: TRBD1; V: TRBV13; DNA: TGTGCCAGCAGCCCCTCCGGGACAGATGGCTCCTACGAGCAGTACTTC; CDR3: CASSPSGTDGSYEQYF
J: TRBJ1-1; size: few; D: .; V: TRBV7-9; DNA: TGTGCCAGCAGCTTAGGTCCAGGGCAGGATGCTGAAGCTTTCTTT; CDR3: CASSLGPGQDAEAFF
J: TRBJ2-2; size: .; D: TRBD2; V: TRBV10-1; DNA: TGCGCCAGCAGCCCTGGGACTAGCGGGGTCTGGGGGGAGCTGTTTTTT; CDR3: CASSPGTSGVWGELFF
J: TRBJ2-7; size: few; D: TRBD1; V: TRBV2; DNA: TGTGCCAGCAGCCCGGGGACAGGGCCCTCCTACGAGCAGTACTTC; CDR3: CASSPGTGPSYEQYF
J: TRBJ2-2; size: few; D: .; V: TRBV6-2/TRBV6-3; DNA: TGTGCCAGCGGGTTAAAGGAGCACGGGGAGCTGTTTTTT; CDR3: CASGLKEHGELFF
J: TRBJ1-1; size: .; D: .; V: TRBV28; DNA: TGTGCCAGTTCCGGGGTGACAGGAGGTGGTACTGAAGCTTTCTTT; CDR3: CASSGVTGGGTEAFF
J: TRBJ1-6; size: few; D: .; V: TRBV5-1; DNA: TGCGCCAGCAGCGGGGTACTGGATGGTTCACCCCTCCACTTT; CDR3: CASSGVLDGSPLHF
J: TRBJ2-3; size: few; D: TRBD1; V: TRBV20-1; DNA: TGCAGTGCCGTCCCCCTGACAGGGATCGGCACAGATACGCAGTATTTT; CDR3: CSAVPLTGIGTDTQYF
J: TRBJ2-3; size: few; D: TRBD1; V: TRBV30; DNA: TGTGCCTGGAGTCCCTGGACAGGGTACACAGATACGCAGTATTTT; CDR3: CAWSPWTGYTDTQYF
J: TRBJ1-1; size: many; D: TRBD1; V: TRBV20-1; DNA: TGCAGTGCTTGGGACAGGGAGACAAACACTGAAGCTTTCTTT; CDR3: CSAWDRETNTEAFF
J: TRBJ1-4; size: few; D: TRBD1; V: TRBV3-1; DNA: TGTGCCAGCAGCTTTGGGACAGGGAATGAAAAACTGTTTTTT; CDR3: CASSFGTGNEKLFF
J: TRBJ2-5; size: .; D: TRBD2; V: TRBV20-1; DNA: TGCAGTGCTAGATATAGCGGGGGGCGACAAGAGACCCAGTACTTC; CDR3: CSARYSGGRQETQYF
J: TRBJ2-5; size: few; D: TRBD2; V: TRBV9; DNA: TGTGCCAGCAGCGTTAGTCTAGCGGGAGCAGAGACCCAGTACTTC; CDR3: CASSVSLAGAETQYF
J: TRBJ2-1; size: many; D: TRBD2; V: TRBV20-1; DNA: TGCAGTGCTAGAGAGGGACTAAAGCAGGGGCAGTTCTTC; CDR3: CSAREGLKQGQFF
J: TRBJ1-5; size: many; D: .; V: TRBV12-3/TRBV12-4; DNA: TGTGCCAGCAGGGAACCCGGGAATCAGCCCCAGCATTTT; CDR3: CASREPGNQPQHF
J: TRBJ2-7; size: few; D: .; V: TRBV7-2; DNA: TGTGCCAGCAGCTTACAAGGCCCCACCTACGAGCAGTACTTC; CDR3: CASSLQGPTYEQYF
J: TRBJ1-3; size: many; D: .; V: TRBV15; DNA: TGTGCCACCGGGGCCACAAACACCATATATTTT; CDR3: CATGATNTIYF
J: TRBJ2-3; size: many; D: TRBD1; V: TRBV19; DNA: TGTGCCAGTAGTATAGGACAGGGGGCAGATACGCAGTATTTT; CDR3: CASSIGQGADTQYF
J: TRBJ1-1; size: many; D: TRBD1; V: TRBV10-3; DNA: TGTGCCATCAGTGCCGGCTCGACAGGGGCGAACACTGAAGCTTTCTTT; CDR3: CAISAGSTGANTEAFF
J: TRBJ2-1; size: .; D: .; V: TRBV20-1; DNA: TGCAGTGAACGGGCCTCAGGTAGCAATGAGCAGTTCTTC; CDR3: CSERASGSNEQFF
J: TRBJ1-1; size: few; D: .; V: TRBV5-4; DNA: TGTGCCAGCAGCTCTGATTACAGGGCCACTGAAGCTTTCTTT; CDR3: CASSSDYRATEAFF
J: TRBJ1-6; size: many; D: TRBD1; V: TRBV15; DNA: TGTGCCACCAGCCCCCGGGACAGGCTAAATTCACCCCTCCACTTT; CDR3: CATSPRDRLNSPLHF
J: TRBJ2-5; size: few; D: .; V: TRBV30; DNA: TGTGCCTGGAGTGTACGTCGAGACGGGACCCAGTACTTC; CDR3: CAWSVRRDGTQYF
J: TRBJ2-5; size: .; D: .; V: TRBV27; DNA: TGTGCCAGCAGACCGGGCAGGGCGACCCAAGAGACCCAGTACTTC; CDR3: CASRPGRATQETQYF
J: TRBJ1-1; size: many; D: .; V: TRBV20-1; DNA: TGCAGTGCTAGCGGGCTGGACAGACTATTGAACACTGAAGCTTTCTTT; CDR3: CSASGLDRLLNTEAFF
J: TRBJ2-2; size: .; D: TRBD2; V: TRBV11-3; DNA: TGTGCCAGCAGAAGGGGACTAGCTTCCGGGGAGCTGTTTTTT; CDR3: CASRRGLASGELFF
J: TRBJ2-7; size: .; D: TRBD1; V: TRBV27; DNA: TGTGCCAGCATCAAGACAGGGCCTAGCTCCTACGAGCAGTACTTC; CDR3: CASIKTGPSSYEQYF
J: TRBJ1-1; size: few; D: .; V: TRBV9; DNA: TGTGCCAGCAGCGCTTTTGGGACCTTTAACACTGAAGCTTTCTTT; CDR3: CASSAFGTFNTEAFF
J: TRBJ2-7; size: .; D: TRBD2; V: TRBV20-1; DNA: TGCAGTGCTAGACCCCGGACTAGCGGCTACGAGCAGTACTTC; CDR3: CSARPRTSGYEQYF
J: TRBJ2-7; size: .; D: .; V: TRBV12-3/TRBV12-4; DNA: TGTGCCAGCAGTTTTGCACAGACCTACGAGCAGTACTTC; CDR3: CASSFAQTYEQYF
J: TRBJ2-7; size: .; D: .; V: TRBV7-8; DNA: TGTGCCAGCAGCCCCCTTTACAACAGCTACGAGCAGTACTTC; CDR3: CASSPLYNSYEQYF
J: TRBJ1-5; size: few; D: .; V: TRBV12-3/TRBV12-4; DNA: TGTGCCAGCTGTCTCAGGGCCAATCAGCCCCAGCATTTT; CDR3: CASCLRANQPQHF
J: TRBJ2-1; size: few; D: TRBD2; V: TRBV7-2; DNA: TGTGCCAGCAGTTCTGTGGGGACTAGCGGGACAAATGAGCAGTTCTTC; CDR3: CASSSVGTSGTNEQFF
J: TRBJ2-1; size: once; D: TRBD1; V: TRBV20-1; DNA: TGCAGTGCCCCCGGGACAGGGGGCTTTGGGGGCTACAATGAGCAGTTCTTC; CDR3: CSAPGTGGFGGYNEQFF